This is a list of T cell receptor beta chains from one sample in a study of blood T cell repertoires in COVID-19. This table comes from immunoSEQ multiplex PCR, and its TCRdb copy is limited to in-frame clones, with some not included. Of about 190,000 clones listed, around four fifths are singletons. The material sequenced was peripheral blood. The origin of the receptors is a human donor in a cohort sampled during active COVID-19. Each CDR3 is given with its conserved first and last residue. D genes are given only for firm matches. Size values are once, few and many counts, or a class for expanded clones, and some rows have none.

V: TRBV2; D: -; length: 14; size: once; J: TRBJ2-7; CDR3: CASSNAGRAYEQYF; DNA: TGTGCCAGCAGTAACGCGGGAAGGGCATACGAGCAGTACTTC
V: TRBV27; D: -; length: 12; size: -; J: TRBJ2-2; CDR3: CASSRHHGELFF; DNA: TGTGCCAGCAGCAGGCATCACGGGGAGCTGTTTTTT
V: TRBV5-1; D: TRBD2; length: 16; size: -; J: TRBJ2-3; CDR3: CASNPRPSGVGDTQYF; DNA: TGCGCCAGCAACCCCAGGCCTAGCGGGGTGGGAGATACGCAGTATTTT
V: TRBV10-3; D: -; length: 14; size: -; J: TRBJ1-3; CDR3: CATVGDPSGNTIYF; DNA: TGTGCCACCGTCGGGGATCCCTCTGGAAACACCATATATTTT
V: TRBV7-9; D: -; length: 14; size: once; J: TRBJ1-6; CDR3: CASSLRQFNSPLHF; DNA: TGTGCCAGCAGCTTAAGACAGTTTAATTCACCCCTCCACTTT
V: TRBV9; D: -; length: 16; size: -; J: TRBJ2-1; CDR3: CASSVTWRDLDNEQFF; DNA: TGTGCCAGCAGCGTAACATGGAGGGATCTAGACAATGAGCAGTTCTTC
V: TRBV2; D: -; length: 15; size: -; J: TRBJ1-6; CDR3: CASSEESGVNSPLHF; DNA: TGTGCCAGCAGTGAAGAATCTGGAGTTAATTCACCCCTCCACTTT
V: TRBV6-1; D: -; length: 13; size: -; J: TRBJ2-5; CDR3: CASSEEAGETQYF; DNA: TGTGCCAGCAGTGAAGAGGCAGGAGAGACCCAGTACTTC
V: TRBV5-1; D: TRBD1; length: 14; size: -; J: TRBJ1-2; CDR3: CASRRDRANYGYTF; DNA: TGCGCCAGCAGGCGGGACAGGGCTAACTATGGCTACACCTTC
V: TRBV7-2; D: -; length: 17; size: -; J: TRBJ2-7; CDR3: CASSFPPGLDISYEQYF; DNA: TGTGCCAGCAGCTTTCCACCGGGACTTGATATCTCCTACGAGCAGTACTTC
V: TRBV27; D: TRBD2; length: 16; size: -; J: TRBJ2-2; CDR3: CASSRRTSGNHGELFF; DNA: TGTGCCAGCAGCCGTCGGACTAGCGGGAATCACGGGGAGCTGTTTTTT
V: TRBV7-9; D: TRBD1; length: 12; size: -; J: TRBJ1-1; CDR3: CASSRDRADLVF; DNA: TGTGCCAGCAGCCGGGACAGGGCAGACCTGGTCTTT
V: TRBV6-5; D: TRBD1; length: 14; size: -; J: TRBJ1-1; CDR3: CASRARGQSTEAFF; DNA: TGTGCCAGCAGGGCCAGGGGGCAGAGCACTGAAGCTTTCTTT
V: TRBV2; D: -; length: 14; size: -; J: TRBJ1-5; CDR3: CASSGEGGNQPQHF; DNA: TGTGCCAGCAGTGGAGAAGGGGGCAATCAGCCCCAGCATTTT
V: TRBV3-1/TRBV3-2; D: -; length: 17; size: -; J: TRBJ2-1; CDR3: CASSQDYTGRVYNEQFF; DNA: TGTGCCAGCAGCCAAGATTACACCGGGAGAGTCTACAATGAGCAGTTCTTC
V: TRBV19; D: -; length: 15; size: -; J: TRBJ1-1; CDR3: CASTNGGIRDTEAFF; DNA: TGTGCCAGTACTAATGGGGGGATTCGCGACACTGAAGCTTTCTTT
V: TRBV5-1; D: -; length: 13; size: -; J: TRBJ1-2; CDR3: CATAPDTEYGYTF; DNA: TGCGCCACCGCACCGGACACCGAATATGGCTACACCTTC
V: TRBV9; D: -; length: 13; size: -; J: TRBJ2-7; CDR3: CASSVGQTYEQYF; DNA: TGTGCCAGCAGCGTAGGTCAGACCTACGAGCAGTACTTC
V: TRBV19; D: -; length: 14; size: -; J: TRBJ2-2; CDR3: CASSIGQNTGELFF; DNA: TGTGCCAGTAGTATAGGACAGAACACCGGGGAGCTGTTTTTT
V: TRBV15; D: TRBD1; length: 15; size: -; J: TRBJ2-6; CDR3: CATSSNRQGASVLTF; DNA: TGTGCCACCAGCAGTAACAGACAGGGAGCTTCCGTCCTGACTTTC
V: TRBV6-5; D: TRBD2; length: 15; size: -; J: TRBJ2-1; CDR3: CASSYRGEPYNEQFF; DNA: TGTGCCAGCAGTTATCGGGGGGAGCCTTACAATGAGCAGTTCTTC
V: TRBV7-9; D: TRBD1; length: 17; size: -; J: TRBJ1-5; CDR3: CASSLGQGAWSNQPQHF; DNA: TGTGCCAGCAGCTTAGGACAGGGGGCCTGGAGCAATCAGCCCCAGCATTTT
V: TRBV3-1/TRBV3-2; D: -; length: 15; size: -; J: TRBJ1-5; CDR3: CASSEDSVSNQPQHF; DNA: TGTGCCAGCAGCGAAGACAGTGTTAGCAATCAGCCCCAGCATTTT
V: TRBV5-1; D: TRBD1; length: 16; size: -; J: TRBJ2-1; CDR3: CASRKGAGSLYNEQFF; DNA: TGCGCCAGCAGAAAGGGGGCAGGATCGCTTTACAATGAGCAGTTCTTC
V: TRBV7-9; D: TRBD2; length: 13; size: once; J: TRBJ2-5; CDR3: CASSRGDPETQYF; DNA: TGTGCCAGCAGCCGGGGGGATCCAGAGACCCAGTACTTC
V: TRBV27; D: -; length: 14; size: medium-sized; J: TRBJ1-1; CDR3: CASSFQGGVTEAFF; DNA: TGTGCCAGCAGTTTCCAGGGAGGAGTCACTGAAGCTTTCTTT
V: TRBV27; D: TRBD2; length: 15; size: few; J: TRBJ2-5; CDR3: CASSPQGLWQETQYF; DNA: TGTGCCAGCAGTCCCCAGGGACTATGGCAAGAGACCCAGTACTTC
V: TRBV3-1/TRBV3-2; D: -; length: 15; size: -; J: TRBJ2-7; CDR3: CASSQVSAGTYEQYF; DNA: TGTGCCAGCAGCCAAGTATCTGCAGGCACCTACGAGCAGTACTTC
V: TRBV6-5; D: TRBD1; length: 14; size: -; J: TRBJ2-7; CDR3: CASSPNRGTYEQYF; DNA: TGTGCCAGCAGCCCAAACAGGGGAACCTACGAGCAGTACTTC